The source of this TCR beta chain is a study of cytomegalovirus exposure and HLA in healthy donors. General study points: Listed as cytomegalovirus-associated were more than 150 TCR beta chains. Researchers reported in a later analysis that a missense DCLRE1C variant was tied to TCR beta V- and J-gene trimming.

Looked up from germline, CDR1 is LGHNA and CDR2 is YNFKEQ. Trimming took 1 base from V and 7 from J, leaving 11 bases between them. The CDR3 has 13 residues. The donors gave bone marrow, and they were healthy. With 60 Vbeta and 13 Jbeta primers, the PCR was carried out. TCRdb keeps only in-frame clones here, not all; method: immunoSEQ multiplex PCR. The sample gives about 260,000 clones, approximately 84% of which show up once; 2% to 2.5% is in the top ten. This clone has only one observation. The antigen is undetermined. The sequenced sample was PBMCs. The chain uses TRBV4-2 and TRBJ2-7; D remains ambiguous. The clonotype comes from a woman aged 40-49 years in good health and CMV-seropositive. The DNA for the CDR3 is TGTGCCAGCAGCCAAGCCCAACCTAAGGAGCAGTACTTC. Protein product: CASSQAQPKEQYF.